These 28 T cell receptor beta chains originate from one sample sequenced in a study of T cell responses to AZD1222 COVID-19 vaccine. Only in-frame clones appear in the TCRdb table, and some are missing; sequencing was by immunoSEQ multiplex PCR. The profile shows 140,000 or so clones, approximately 90% of them singletons. The sample in question was peripheral blood, obtained on day 0 of AZD1222 vaccination. These receptor sequences come from an adult in good health.

This clone has only one observation. The rearrangement links TRBV4-1 to TRBJ1-1; TRBD1 might be the D (5 bases). Germline loops: CDR1 MGHRA, CDR2 YSYEKL. The CDR3 totals 15 residues. The ends were cut back, 1 base at V and 5 bases at J, with 14 bases in the middle. The CDR3 sequence: CASSQVSRVMTEAFF. CDR3 bases: TGCGCCAGCAGCCAAGTTTCCAGGGTAATGACTGAAGCTTTCTTT.

This chain connects TRBV10-3 to TRBJ1-1, with D hard to call. Germline lookup yields CDR1 ENHRY and CDR2 SYGVKD. Trimming left V 3 bases short and J 8 bases short, with 10 bases between. The CDR3 covers 12 residues. Here the CDR3 DNA reads TGTGCCATCAGTGATATGGGCAGGGAAGCTTTCTTT. It specifies CAISDMGREAFF.

A remark on this clone: A read error may produce the germline difference seen at one junction end. DNA of the CDR3: TGTGCTAGTGGGTTGGTGGGGGGCTCCTACGAGCAGTACTTC. Translated: CASGLVGGSYEQYF. This chain joins TRBV12-5 and TRBJ2-7; a possible D gene is TRBD2 (6 bases). The CDR3 sequence is 14 residues long. The germline V gene has CDR1 LGHNT and CDR2 FRNRAP.

J is TRBJ1-6 and V is TRBV5-8, with D possibly being TRBD1 (5 bases). The germline V gene has CDR1 SGHTS and CDR2 YDEGEE. CDR3 length equals 19 residues. Trimming cost V 4 bases and J 0 bases, with 20 bases left between them. The CDR3 region has the DNA TGTGCCAGCAGCCCCGATAATGCAGGGAGGTGCTCCTATAATTCACCCCTCCACTTT. It specifies CASSPDNAGRCSYNSPLHF.

The chain joins TRBV15 to TRBJ1-2; the D gene is possibly TRBD1 (6 bases). CDR3 length: 16 amino acids. CDR1 is LNHNV and CDR2 is YYDKDF in the germline V gene (reference sequence). Trimming stripped 5 bases from V and 5 bases from J, with 21 bases between. The chain's CDR3 is CATSARDTIATYGYTF. CDR3 DNA: TGTGCCACCAGCGCTCGGGACACAATCGCCACTTATGGCTACACCTTC.

The V call is TRBV18, the J call TRBJ1-2; 8 positions agree with TRBD1. The CDR3 extends over 13 amino acids. The germline V gene encodes CDR1 KGHSH and CDR2 LQKENI. With V trimmed by 2 bases and J by 5 bases, 1 base remained unmatched. This CDR3 reads CASSPGQGYGYTF. The DNA of the CDR3 is TGTGCCAGCTCACCAGGACAGGGATATGGCTACACCTTC.

The chain couples TRBV19 to TRBJ1-5; D gene uncertain. V was trimmed by 3 bases and J by 2 bases, leaving 8 bases between them. The CDR3 runs 14 residues. CDR1 and CDR2 from the germline V gene are LNHDA and SQIVND (reference sequence). CDR3 residues: CASSISGGNQPQHF. CDR3 bases: TGTGCCAGTAGTATTTCCGGAGGCAATCAGCCCCAGCATTTT.

The CDR3, as DNA: TGCGCCAGCAGCCGAAATCCGGGACAGCCTAATGAAAAACTGTTTTTT. As protein: CASSRNPGQPNEKLFF. The chain is built from TRBV4-1 and TRBJ1-4; TRBD1 aligns across 7 bases. J gave up 3 bases and V 4 bases, and 8 bases lay outside the gene matches. Germline CDR1 reads MGHRA; CDR2 reads YSYEKL. This CDR3 spans 16 amino acids.

V gene TRBV6-6 combines with J gene TRBJ1-2; possible D gene TRBD1, 5 bases. Trimming shortened V by 8 bases and J by 8 bases, and 18 bases separated the two germline ends. The length of the CDR3 is 13 residues. CDR1 and CDR2 from the germline V gene are MNHNY and SVGAGI (reference sequence). The CDR3 loop is CASQTGGVGGYTF. CDR3 in DNA: TGTGCCAGCCAAACGGGGGGGGTTGGCGGCTACACCTTC.

This clone was detected once. This rearrangement joins TRBV19 to TRBJ1-3, with a weak D call TRBD1 (6 bases). The CDR3 is made up of 15 amino acids. With 5 bases removed from V and 4 bases from J, the gap between germline ends came to 15 bases. Germline V gene sequence: CDR1 LNHDA, CDR2 SQIVND (reference sequence). The CDR3 DNA reads TGTGCCAGTAGTGACCGGGGGCGTTCCGGAAACACCATATATTTT. Residues: CASSDRGRSGNTIYF.

The chain carries TRBV13 and TRBJ1-3; D uncertain. The CDR3 is 14 amino acids. Trimming pared 5 bases from V and 1 base from J, leaving 9 bases between. From germline, CDR1 is PRHDT and CDR2 FYEKMQ (reference sequence). In nucleotides, the CDR3 is TGTGCCAGCAGCGGGCCTACGTCTGGAAACACCATATATTTT. Translated, it gives CASSGPTSGNTIYF.

This sequence joins TRBV3-1 (or the pseudogene TRBV3-2) and TRBJ2-2; D perhaps matches TRBD2 (5 bases). The V gene lost 2 bases and the J gene lost 1 base, with 14 bases spanning the gap. There are 17 residues in the CDR3. Germline-derived CDR1 and CDR2 are LGHDT and YNNKEL (reference sequence). CDR3 DNA: TGTGCCAGCAGCCAACCGAGAAAAACTAGGAACACCGGGGAGCTGTTTTTT. Protein: CASSQPRKTRNTGELFF.

This sequence joins TRBV28 and TRBJ2-7; perhaps D is TRBD1 or TRBD2 (6 bases each). CDR3 length equals 14 residues. The V and J ends lost 2 bases and 3 bases respectively, with 11 bases between them. Germline lookup yields CDR1 MDHEN and CDR2 SYDVKM. The DNA for the CDR3 is TGTGCCAGCAGTTTAGGAGGGGGAGGCTACGAGCAGTACTTC. This encodes CASSLGGGGYEQYF.

This chain joins TRBV6-5 and TRBJ1-2, with D unresolved. Trimming removed 4 bases at V and 0 bases at J, with 9 bases between. From germline, CDR1 is MNHEY and CDR2 SVGAGI. The CDR3 is made up of 14 amino acids. In DNA form, the CDR3 reads TGTGCCAGCAGTTTAGGACCCTCTAACTATGGCTACACCTTC. Amino acids: CASSLGPSNYGYTF.

The chain joins TRBV23-1 to TRBJ2-3, with a tentative D call TRBD2 (7 bases). TRBV23-1 is annotated as an ORF whose role is uncertain. The CDR3 length is 15 residues. V lost 10 bases and J lost 1, with 18 bases in between. The CDR3 DNA reads TGCGCCAACAAAAGGGGGGGGAGACGCACAGATACGCAGTATTTT. Its translation: CANKRGGRRTDTQYF.

The gene calls are TRBV18 and TRBJ1-4; possible D gene TRBD1, 5 bases. V lost 2 bases and J lost 4, with 17 bases in between. This CDR3 is 17 amino acids long. The germline CDR1 and CDR2 sequences are KGHSH and LQKENI. CDR3 amino acids: CASSPSGGSAINEKLFF. The DNA for the CDR3 is TGTGCCAGCTCACCAAGCGGGGGAAGTGCCATTAATGAAAAACTGTTTTTT.

For the CDR3, the DNA is TGTGCCAGCTCACCCGATCAGACAAGGAACACTGAAGCTTTCTTT. This encodes CASSPDQTRNTEAFF. The gene calls are TRBV18 and TRBJ1-1, with unresolved D. From germline, CDR1 is KGHSH and CDR2 LQKENI. The CDR3 is 15 residues long. V was trimmed by 3 bases and J by 1 base, leaving 12 bases between them.

The count of this clone is one. V usage is TRBV5-5 and J usage is TRBJ1-6; TRBD1 is a possible D gene (5 bases). This CDR3 region has 17 residues. Trimming left V 4 bases short and J 7 bases short, with 21 bases between. CDR1 and CDR2 (germline): SGHKS, YYEKEE (reference sequence). CDR3 in amino acids: CASSVLGLGRDNSPLHF. The CDR3 DNA reads as TGTGCCAGCAGCGTACTGGGGCTGGGCAGGGACAATTCACCCCTCCACTTT. The full variable domain, with the rest looked up from reference TRBV5-5 and TRBJ1-6, is DAGVTQSPTHLIKTRGQQVTLRCSPISGHKSVSWYQQVLGQGPQFIFQYYEKEERGRGNFPDRFSARQFPNYSSELNVNALLLGDSALYLCASSVLGLGRDNSPLHFGNGTRLTVT.

CDR3 in amino acids: CASSYVSGFSYEQYF. The CDR3 DNA reads as TGTGCCAGCAGTTACGTATCAGGGTTCTCCTACGAGCAGTACTTC. The V gene is TRBV6-5, the J gene TRBJ2-7; D perhaps matches TRBD1 (5 bases). CDR3 length equals 15 residues. The V and J ends lost 2 bases and 0 bases respectively, with 11 bases between them. Germline CDR1 reads MNHEY; CDR2 reads SVGAGI.

The J gene is TRBJ1-5, the V gene TRBV5-1; tentative D call: TRBD1 (5 bases). Trimming pared 0 bases from V and 0 bases from J, leaving 7 bases between. This CDR3 contains 15 residues. Germline V gene data show CDR1 as SGHRS and CDR2 as YFSETQ. The chain's CDR3 is CASSLGGTSNQPQHF. The CDR3 DNA sequence: TGCGCCAGCAGCTTGGGAGGGACTAGCAATCAGCCCCAGCATTTT. The variable domain in full, with the rest retrieved from reference TRBV5-1 and TRBJ1-5, is KAGVTQTPRYLIKTRGQQVTLSCSPISGHRSVSWYQQTPGQGLQFLFEYFSETQRNKGNFPGRFSGRQFSNSRSEMNVSTLELGDSALYLCASSLGGTSNQPQHFGDGTRLSIL.

This clone appeared a few times. The chain is built from TRBV2 and TRBJ2-2; TRBD1 matches at 8 bases. J was trimmed by 0 bases and V by 10 bases; bases with no gene match: 4. CDR3 length equals 14 residues. The germline gives CDR1 SNHLY, CDR2 FYNNEI. The CDR3 reads CATGQGANTGELFF. The CDR3 DNA sequence: TGTGCCACAGGACAGGGCGCGAACACCGGGGAGCTGTTTTTT.

This clone has just one count. This chain connects TRBV7-2 to TRBJ1-2; D perhaps matches TRBD1 (5 bases). The V and J ends lost 3 bases and 6 bases respectively, with 23 bases between them. Germline V gene data show CDR1 as SGHTA and CDR2 as FQGNSA. This CDR3 contains 17 residues. CDR3 region: CASSFFPGAGNTHGYTF. In DNA form, the CDR3 reads TGTGCCAGCAGCTTTTTCCCCGGGGCAGGGAACACACATGGCTACACCTTC.

CDR3 amino acids: CASSLVIGPGGGTQYF. CDR3 in DNA: TGTGCCAGCAGCTTAGTAATCGGGCCCGGTGGGGGGACCCAGTACTTC. V gene TRBV7-2 combines with J gene TRBJ2-5; perhaps D is TRBD1 or TRBD2 (5 bases each). This CDR3 region has 16 residues. Looked up from germline, CDR1 is SGHTA and CDR2 is FQGNSA. V was shortened by 1 base and J by 7 bases, with 19 bases between the two germline ends.

The chain joins TRBV2 to TRBJ1-2; 8 bases align to TRBD1. J lost 4 bases, V lost 0 bases, and 7 bases had no gene match. Germline V gene lookup returns CDR1 SNHLY and CDR2 FYNNEI. The CDR3 is 16 amino acids. CDR3: CASSEALAGTGYGYTF. The CDR3, as DNA: TGTGCCAGCAGTGAAGCGCTTGCCGGGACAGGCTATGGCTACACCTTC.

This chain connects TRBV2 to TRBJ1-5, with TRBD1 identical over 8 bases. V trimming: 10 bases; J trimming: 6 bases; junction bases outside the gene matches: 8. This CDR3 contains 13 residues. Germline V gene sequence: CDR1 SNHLY, CDR2 FYNNEI. The CDR3 loop is CATKTGEAQPQHF. DNA of the CDR3: TGTGCCACCAAGACAGGGGAGGCTCAGCCCCAGCATTTT.

This clone came up once. The gene calls are TRBV9 and TRBJ1-2, with D unclear. This CDR3 has 12 amino acids. Trimming left V 4 bases short and J 5 bases short, with 9 bases between. Germline CDR1 SGDLS, CDR2 YYNGEE. The DNA of the CDR3 is TGTGCCAGCAGCACAAGGACGTATGGCTACACCTTC. Its protein product is CASSTRTYGYTF.

This clone appeared a single time. The chain links TRBV15 to TRBJ2-7; 7 bases agree with TRBD2. V was clipped by 1 base and J by 0 bases; unmatched bases: 6. The CDR3 loop spans 16 amino acids. Germline V CDR1 and CDR2: LNHNV, YYDKDF (reference sequence). The CDR3 sequence is CATSRGTSAYSYEQYF. CDR3 coding DNA: TGTGCCACCAGCAGAGGAACTAGCGCTTACTCCTACGAGCAGTACTTC.

CDR3 sequence: CASSLASVSNQPQHF. CDR3 nucleotides: TGTGCCAGCAGCTTAGCGTCAGTTAGCAATCAGCCCCAGCATTTT. This chain links TRBV7-8 with TRBJ1-5; D uncertain. Germline V CDR1 and CDR2: SGHVS, FQNEAQ. V shed 0 bases and J shed 0 bases, with 6 bases lying between them. The CDR3 has 15 residues. The complete variable domain, with remaining parts taken from reference TRBV7-8 and TRBJ1-5, reads GAGVSQSPRYKVAKRGQDVALRCDPISGHVSLFWYQQALGQGPEFLTYFQNEAQLDKSGLPSDRFFAERPEGSVSTLKIQRTQQEDSAVYLCASSLASVSNQPQHFGDGTRLSIL.